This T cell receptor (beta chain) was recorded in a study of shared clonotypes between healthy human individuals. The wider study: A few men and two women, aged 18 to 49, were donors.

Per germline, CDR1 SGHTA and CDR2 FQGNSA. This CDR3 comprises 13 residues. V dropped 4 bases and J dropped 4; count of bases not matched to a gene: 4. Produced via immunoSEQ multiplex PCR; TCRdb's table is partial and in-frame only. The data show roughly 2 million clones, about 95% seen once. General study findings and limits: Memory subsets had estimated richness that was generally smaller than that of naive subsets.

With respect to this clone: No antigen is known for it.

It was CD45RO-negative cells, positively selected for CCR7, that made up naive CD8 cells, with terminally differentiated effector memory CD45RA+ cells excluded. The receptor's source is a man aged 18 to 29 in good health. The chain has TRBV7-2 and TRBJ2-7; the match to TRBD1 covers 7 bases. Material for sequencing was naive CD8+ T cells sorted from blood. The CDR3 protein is CASSWNRGYEQYF. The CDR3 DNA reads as TGTGCCAGCAGCTGGAACAGGGGTTACGAGCAGTACTTC.